Listed here are 5 T cell receptor beta chains from one sample, sequenced in a study of blood T cell repertoires in COVID-19. Using immunoSEQ multiplex PCR, the repertoire was profiled, and TCRdb retains in-frame clones only, with some absent. The sample includes 130,000 or so clones, about 81% of them seen just once. The sample was peripheral blood. Receptor source: a woman of 80 years or more with acute or convalescent COVID-19.

V is TRBV6-5 and J is TRBJ2-7, with 11 bases fitting TRBD1. Losses at the gene ends were 6 bases for V and 5 bases for J; bases not matched to a gene: 9. The CDR3 extends over 15 amino acids. Germline V gene sequence: CDR1 MNHEY, CDR2 SVGAGI. This CDR3 reads CASRAWGQGGHEQYF. The DNA of the CDR3 is TGTGCCAGCAGGGCTTGGGGACAGGGGGGCCACGAGCAGTACTTC.

This chain joins TRBV18 and TRBJ1-2; perhaps TRBD1 as D (6 bases). Germline CDR1 and CDR2: KGHSH and LQKENI. This CDR3 is 14 amino acids long. The V end lost 5 bases, the J end lost 7 bases, and 17 bases lay between the germline ends. As DNA, the CDR3 is TGTGCCAGCTCAAGCCGGGACACGGGTCTTGGCTACACCTTC. Amino acids: CASSSRDTGLGYTF.

The chain is built from TRBV5-1 and TRBJ2-7; possibly TRBD1 for D (5 bases). The CDR3 length is 12 residues. Germline V gene data show CDR1 as SGHRS and CDR2 as YFSETQ. CDR3 bases: TGCAAGAGAGAGACAGACTCCTACGAGCAGTACTTC. Translated: CKRETDSYEQYF. Full variable domain (missing parts from reference TRBV5-1 and TRBJ2-7): KAGVTQTPRYLIKTRGQQVTLSCSPISGHRSVSWYQQTPGQGLQFLFEYFSETQRNKGNFPGRFSGRQFSNSRSEMNVSTLELGDSALYLCKRETDSYEQYFGPGTRLTVT.

CDR3 sequence: CASSLVRQGAGELFF. CDR3 in DNA: TGTGCCAGCAGCTTAGTACGGCAGGGCGCCGGGGAGCTGTTTTTT. The chain links TRBV11-2 to TRBJ2-2, with a tentative D call TRBD1 (5 bases). CDR3 length equals 15 residues. Germline loops: CDR1 SGHAT, CDR2 FQNNGV. Trimming took off 1 base at V and 6 bases at J, with 12 bases between the two ends.

The V call is TRBV5-1, the J call TRBJ1-5; unclear D gene. CDR1 and CDR2 from the germline V gene are SGHRS and YFSETQ. Trimming cost V 3 bases and J 3 bases, with 13 bases left between them. The CDR3 totals 15 residues. The CDR3 nucleotides are TGCGCCAGCAGCTCCGAGGGCCGCGTCAATCAGCCCCAGCATTTT. Amino acids: CASSSEGRVNQPQHF.